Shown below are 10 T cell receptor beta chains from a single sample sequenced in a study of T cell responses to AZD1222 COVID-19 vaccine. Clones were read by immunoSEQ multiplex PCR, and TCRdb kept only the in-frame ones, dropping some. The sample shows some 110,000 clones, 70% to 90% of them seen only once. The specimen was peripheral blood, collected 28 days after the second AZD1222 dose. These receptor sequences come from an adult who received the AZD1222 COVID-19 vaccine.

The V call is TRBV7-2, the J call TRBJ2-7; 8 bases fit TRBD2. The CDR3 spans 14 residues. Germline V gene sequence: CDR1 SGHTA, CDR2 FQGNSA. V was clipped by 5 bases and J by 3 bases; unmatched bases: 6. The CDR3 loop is CASSPRSGSYEQYF. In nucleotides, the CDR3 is TGTGCCAGCAGCCCCAGAAGCGGGAGCTACGAGCAGTACTTC. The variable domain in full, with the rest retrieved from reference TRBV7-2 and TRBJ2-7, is GAGVSQSPSNKVTEKGKDVELRCDPISGHTALYWYRQSLGQGLEFLIYFQGNSAPDKSGLPSDRFSAERTGGSVSTLTIQRTQQEDSAVYLCASSPRSGSYEQYFGPGTRLTVT.

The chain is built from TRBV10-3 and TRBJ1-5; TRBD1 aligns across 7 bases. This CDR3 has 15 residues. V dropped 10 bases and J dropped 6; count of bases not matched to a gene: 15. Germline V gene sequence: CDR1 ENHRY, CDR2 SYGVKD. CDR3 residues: CATQPVRQGGQPQHF. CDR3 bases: TGTGCCACCCAGCCCGTCAGACAGGGTGGTCAGCCCCAGCATTTT.

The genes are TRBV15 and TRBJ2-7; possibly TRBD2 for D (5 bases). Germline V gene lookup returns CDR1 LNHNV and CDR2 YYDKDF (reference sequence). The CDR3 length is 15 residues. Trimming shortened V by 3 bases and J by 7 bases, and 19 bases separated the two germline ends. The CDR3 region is CATSSELVRPGEQYF. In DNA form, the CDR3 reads TGTGCCACCAGCAGCGAACTAGTCCGACCGGGTGAGCAGTACTTC.

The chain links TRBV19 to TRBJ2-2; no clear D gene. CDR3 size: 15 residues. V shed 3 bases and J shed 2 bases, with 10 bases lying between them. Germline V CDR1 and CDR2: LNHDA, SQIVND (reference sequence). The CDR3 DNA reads TGTGCCAGTAGTATGCAAGGACCTAACACCGGGGAGCTGTTTTTT. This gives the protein CASSMQGPNTGELFF. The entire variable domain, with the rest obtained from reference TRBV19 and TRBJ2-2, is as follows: DGGITQSPKYLFRKEGQNVTLSCEQNLNHDAMYWYRQDPGQGLRLIYYSQIVNDFQKGDIAEGYSVSREKKESFPLTVTSAQKNPTAFYLCASSMQGPNTGELFFGEGSRLTVL.

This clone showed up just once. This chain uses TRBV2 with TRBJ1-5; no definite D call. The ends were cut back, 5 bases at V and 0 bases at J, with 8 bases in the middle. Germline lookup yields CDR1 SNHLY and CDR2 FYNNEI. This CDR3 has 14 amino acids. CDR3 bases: TGTGCCAGCAGTCGAGAAAATAGCAATCAGCCCCAGCATTTT. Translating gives CASSRENSNQPQHF.

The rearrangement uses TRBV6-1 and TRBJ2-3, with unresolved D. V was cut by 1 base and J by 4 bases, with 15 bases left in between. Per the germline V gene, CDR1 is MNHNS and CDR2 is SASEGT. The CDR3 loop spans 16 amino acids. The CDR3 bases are TGTGCCAGCAGTGAAGGCCAGCACCCGGGCGCAGATACGCAGTATTTT. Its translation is CASSEGQHPGADTQYF.

The CDR3 DNA reads as TGCAGCGTTGTCAGGGTCAGCACAGATACGCAGTATTTT. Its translation is CSVVRVSTDTQYF. This sequence joins TRBV29-1 and TRBJ2-3; D possibly corresponds to TRBD1 (5 bases). The V end was cut by 4 bases, the J end by 0 bases, with 8 bases between. The CDR3 consists of 13 residues. Germline values: CDR1 SQVTM, CDR2 ANQGSEA.

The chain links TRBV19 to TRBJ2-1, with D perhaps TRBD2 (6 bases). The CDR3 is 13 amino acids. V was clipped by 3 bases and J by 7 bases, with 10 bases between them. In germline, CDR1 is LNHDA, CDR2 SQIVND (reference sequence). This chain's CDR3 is CASSISSVNEQFF. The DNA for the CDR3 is TGTGCCAGTAGTATCTCTAGCGTGAATGAGCAGTTCTTC.

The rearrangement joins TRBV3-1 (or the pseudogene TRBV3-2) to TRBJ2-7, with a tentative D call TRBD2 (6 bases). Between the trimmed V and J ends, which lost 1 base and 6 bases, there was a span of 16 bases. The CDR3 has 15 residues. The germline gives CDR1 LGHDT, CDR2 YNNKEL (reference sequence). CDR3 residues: CASSQVGGRISEQYF. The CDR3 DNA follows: TGTGCCAGCAGCCAAGTCGGGGGAAGGATTTCCGAGCAGTACTTC.

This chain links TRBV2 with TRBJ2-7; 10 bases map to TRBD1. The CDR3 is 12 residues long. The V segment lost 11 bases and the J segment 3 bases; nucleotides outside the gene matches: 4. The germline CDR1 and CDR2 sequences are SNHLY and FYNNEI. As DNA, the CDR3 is TGTGCCGGGGACAGGGGCAGCTACGAGCAGTACTTC. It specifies CAGDRGSYEQYF.